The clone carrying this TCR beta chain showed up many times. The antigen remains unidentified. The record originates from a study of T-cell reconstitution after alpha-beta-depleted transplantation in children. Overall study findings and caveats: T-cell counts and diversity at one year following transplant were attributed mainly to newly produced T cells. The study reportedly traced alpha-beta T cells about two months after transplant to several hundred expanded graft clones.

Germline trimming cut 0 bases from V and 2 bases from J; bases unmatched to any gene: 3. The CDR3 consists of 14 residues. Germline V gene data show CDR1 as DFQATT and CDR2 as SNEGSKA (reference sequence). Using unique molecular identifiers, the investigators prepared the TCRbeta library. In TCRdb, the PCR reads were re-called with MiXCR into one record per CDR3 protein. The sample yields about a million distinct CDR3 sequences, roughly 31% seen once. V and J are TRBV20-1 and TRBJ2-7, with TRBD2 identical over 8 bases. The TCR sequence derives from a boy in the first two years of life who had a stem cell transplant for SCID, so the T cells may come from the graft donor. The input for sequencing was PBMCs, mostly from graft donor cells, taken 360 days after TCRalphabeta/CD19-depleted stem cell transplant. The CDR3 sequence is CSARDSSGAYEQYF. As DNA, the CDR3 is TGCAGTGCTAGAGATAGTAGCGGGGCCTACGAGCAGTACTTC.